Listed below are T cell receptor beta chains from one sample, sequenced in a study of Ad26.COV2.S vaccination and SARS-CoV-2 variants. Measured with immunoSEQ multiplex PCR; TCRdb has only the in-frame clones, and not every one. Of 240,000 or so clones listed, approximately 87% are singletons. Sequenced material: peripheral blood, taken in a trial of Ad26.COV2.S vaccine versus placebo. The origin of the receptors is a person between 18 and 60 years old who received the Ad26.COV2.S COVID-19 vaccine or a placebo. Each CDR3 is given with its conserved first and last residue. The listing skips clone size in some rows; elsewhere it reads once, few, many or a size class.

J gene,V gene,clone size,CDR3 protein
TRBJ2-1,TRBV6-5,NA,CASRLSGGAGNEQFF
TRBJ2-3,TRBV3-1/TRBV3-2,NA,CASSRGLADLADTQYF
TRBJ1-2,TRBV29-1,NA,CSVAGIGNNYGYTF
TRBJ2-7,TRBV6-6,NA,CASSLLGSEQYF
TRBJ1-2,TRBV7-2,once,CASSASVGLPLYGYTF
TRBJ2-5,TRBV2,NA,CASSALHGGGQETQYF
TRBJ1-6,TRBV5-1,NA,CASSLQGANSPLHF
TRBJ2-1,TRBV3-1/TRBV3-2,NA,CATLEGQRQFF
TRBJ1-1,TRBV7-2,few,CASSLMMNTEAFF
TRBJ2-7,TRBV7-2,NA,CASSLLGQAAYEQYF
TRBJ1-1,TRBV3-1/TRBV3-2,NA,CASSHSGLLEGTEAFF
TRBJ1-2,TRBV28,NA,CASSLDRTGALRGGYTF
TRBJ1-5,TRBV18,NA,CASSPDGGGPNQPQHF
TRBJ2-7,TRBV7-2,NA,CASSVDRGITGEQYF
TRBJ2-1,TRBV10-3,NA,CAIRTSGSMNEQFF
TRBJ1-1,TRBV11-2,NA,CASSLEWGGAGRLNTEAFF
TRBJ2-7,TRBV7-9,NA,CASSEATDLLSYEQYF
TRBJ2-7,TRBV7-9,NA,CASSLEGFSYEQYF
TRBJ2-7,TRBV3-1/TRBV3-2,NA,CASSRGQGFSYEQYF
TRBJ2-7,TRBV19,NA,CASSPTGIPYEQYF
TRBJ1-6,TRBV4-3,NA,CASSQGGGTVGSSYNSPLHF
TRBJ2-7,TRBV6-4,NA,CASSEQRGGGYEQYF
TRBJ1-6,TRBV9,NA,CASSPRLGPGDSPLHF
TRBJ1-5,TRBV19,many,CASSNLQGAHQPQHF
TRBJ2-5,TRBV9,NA,CASSVALREGQETQYF
TRBJ1-5,TRBV28,NA,CASSSAKQGQNQPQHF
TRBJ2-1,TRBV5-8,NA,CASSIYNEQFF
TRBJ1-1,TRBV9,NA,CASSVFPENTEAFF
TRBJ1-6,TRBV3-1/TRBV3-2,NA,CASSPRGQINSPLHF
TRBJ2-1,TRBV24-1,NA,CATSDGTYEQFF
TRBJ1-1,TRBV10-3,NA,CAIRRGTEGDEAFF
TRBJ1-2,TRBV19,NA,CASSIVWTGKNYGYTF
TRBJ1-1,TRBV18,NA,CASSPRQGRNTEAFF
TRBJ2-3,TRBV6-1,NA,CASSDSGSRGVDTQYF
TRBJ2-3,TRBV4-3,NA,CASRPGLLTDTQYF
TRBJ2-7,TRBV25-1,NA,CASSGGPEQYF
TRBJ1-2,TRBV6-6,NA,CASTYGTGRELGYTF
TRBJ2-7,TRBV19,NA,CASSIDHSGRGEEQYF
TRBJ2-7,TRBV19,once,CASSIGFWPLGTYEQYF
TRBJ2-1,TRBV7-6,NA,CASSLPKGGRENEQFF
TRBJ2-7,TRBV5-6,NA,CASIGSSSYEQYF
TRBJ2-7,TRBV7-2,few,CASSLVTYEQYF
TRBJ1-2,TRBV28,NA,CASSFGQNYGYTF
TRBJ2-2,TRBV14,NA,CASSHRGTLGTGELFF
TRBJ1-2,TRBV5-1,NA,CASTLGVPQGNGYTF
TRBJ2-1,TRBV7-2,NA,CASSLARDRGLSSYNEQFF
TRBJ2-5,TRBV18,NA,CASSPSGGHFGETQYF
TRBJ2-5,TRBV20-1,NA,CSASPVERETQYF
TRBJ1-3,TRBV15,once,CATSTTYDSGNTIYF
TRBJ2-7,TRBV7-2,NA,CASSLNRHEQYF
TRBJ1-1,TRBV28,NA,CASSLIGDLMNTEAFF
TRBJ2-3,TRBV18,NA,CASSPIAARGRRGTDTQYF
TRBJ2-7,TRBV18,NA,CASSMGQGKYEQYF
TRBJ1-3,TRBV18,few,CASSRGDSGNTIYF
TRBJ1-5,TRBV6-6,NA,CASSYGGDGNQPQHF
TRBJ2-1,TRBV11-3,NA,CASSSLTSVTHEQFF
TRBJ2-3,TRBV5-1,NA,CASSLGARLAGSDTQYF